This passage covers 10 T cell receptor beta chains from one sample sequenced in a study of blood T cell repertoires in COVID-19. Repertoires were generated with immunoSEQ multiplex PCR, while TCRdb's copy carries only in-frame clones and drops some. The profile shows approximately 220,000 clones, approximately 92% of them singletons. The sample was PBMCs or T cells enriched from blood (not recorded which). These receptors all stem from a woman aged 18-30 years in a cohort exposed to, infected with or recovered from COVID-19 (not recorded which).

The chain links TRBV5-5 to TRBJ2-2; 12 nucleotides align to TRBD2. The germline V gene encodes CDR1 SGHKS and CDR2 YYEKEE (reference sequence). This CDR3 comprises 18 residues. Germline trimming cut 0 bases from V and 6 bases from J; bases unmatched to any gene: 9. In nucleotides, the CDR3 is TGTGCCAGCAGCTTGGCGAAGGCTAGCGGGAGGGACGCCGGGGAGCTGTTTTTT. This gives the protein CASSLAKASGRDAGELFF.

This chain joins TRBV7-9 and TRBJ1-6; TRBD1 is a possible D gene (5 bases). Germline V gene data show CDR1 as SEHNR and CDR2 as FQNEAQ (reference sequence). This CDR3 has 16 residues. V dropped 1 base and J dropped 6 bases, with 13 bases sitting between them. CDR3 bases: TGTGCCAGCAGCTTAGGGGCGGGGCGGATTAATTCACCCCTCCACTTT. This gives the protein CASSLGAGRINSPLHF.

The V call is TRBV5-1, the J call TRBJ1-1; unclear D gene. The CDR3 consists of 13 residues. The V gene lost 2 bases and the J gene lost 5 bases, with 10 bases spanning the gap. Germline V gene data show CDR1 as SGHRS and CDR2 as YFSETQ. The DNA of the CDR3 is TGCGCCAGCAGCTTAGGGCAGCGGACTGAAGCTTTCTTT. Translated: CASSLGQRTEAFF.

This clone has a single count. V usage is TRBV7-9 and J usage is TRBJ1-1, with 7 bases that match TRBD1. V lost 1 base and J lost 4; bases outside the gene matches: 9. The germline gives CDR1 SEHNR, CDR2 FQNEAQ (reference sequence). This CDR3 has 16 residues. This CDR3 reads CASSLGWDSTSTEAFF. The CDR3 DNA reads TGTGCCAGCAGCTTAGGATGGGACAGTACATCCACTGAAGCTTTCTTT.

This clone has a handful of counts. This sequence joins TRBV9 and TRBJ1-5, with 7 bases identical to TRBD1. Per the germline V gene, CDR1 is SGDLS and CDR2 is YYNGEE. This CDR3 comprises 15 residues. The V segment lost 4 bases and the J segment 1 base; nucleotides outside the gene matches: 5. The CDR3 bases are TGTGCCAGCAGCCCTACGGGACAGAGCAATCAGCCCCAGCATTTT. This gives the protein CASSPTGQSNQPQHF.

The chain has TRBV19 and TRBJ1-5; tentative D call: TRBD1 (5 bases). V was shortened by 6 bases and J by 0 bases, with 12 bases between the two germline ends. The germline CDR1 and CDR2 sequences are LNHDA and SQIVND (reference sequence). This CDR3 is 15 amino acids long. This CDR3 reads CASRPDSYSNQPQHF. The CDR3 bases are TGTGCCAGTAGGCCCGACAGCTATAGCAATCAGCCCCAGCATTTT. Drawing the rest from reference TRBV19 and TRBJ1-5, the complete variable domain is DGGITQSPKYLFRKEGQNVTLSCEQNLNHDAMYWYRQDPGQGLRLIYYSQIVNDFQKGDIAEGYSVSREKKESFPLTVTSAQKNPTAFYLCASRPDSYSNQPQHFGDGTRLSIL.

The chain uses TRBV10-3 and TRBJ2-2; 9 bases line up with TRBD2. The CDR3 contains 16 residues. V was clipped by 2 bases and J by 4 bases; unmatched bases: 5. Germline CDR1 is ENHRY and CDR2 is SYGVKD. Here the CDR3 DNA reads TGTGCCATCAGTGAGGGTAGCGGGAGCGGCACCGGGGAGCTGTTTTTT. It encodes CAISEGSGSGTGELFF.

This rearrangement joins TRBV5-1 to TRBJ2-1; maybe TRBD1 (5 bases). The CDR3 has 16 amino acids. Germline loops: CDR1 SGHRS, CDR2 YFSETQ. The ends were cut back, 0 bases at V and 5 bases at J, with 15 bases in the middle. DNA of the CDR3: TGCGCCAGCAGCTTGGTAACAACCGGCAGGGACAATGAGCAGTTCTTC. Translation gives CASSLVTTGRDNEQFF.

The rearrangement links TRBV28 to TRBJ2-7; the D gene is possibly TRBD1 (6 bases). Deletions cut 2 bases from V and 2 bases from J, with 13 bases between. CDR3 length: 15 residues. Germline V gene sequence: CDR1 MDHEN, CDR2 SYDVKM. CDR3 DNA sequence: TGTGCCAGCAGTTTACAGGGCCGACAGGCCTACGAGCAGTACTTC. Translating it yields CASSLQGRQAYEQYF.

This chain connects TRBV19 to TRBJ2-7; TRBD1 matches at 8 bases. Germline assignment: CDR1 LNHDA and CDR2 SQIVND (reference sequence). Trimming took 3 bases from V and 4 from J; bases not matched to a gene: 8. This CDR3 has 15 amino acids. The CDR3 nucleotides are TGTGCCAGTAGTATTGGGAGACAGGGGTTGTACGAGCAGTACTTC. As protein: CASSIGRQGLYEQYF.